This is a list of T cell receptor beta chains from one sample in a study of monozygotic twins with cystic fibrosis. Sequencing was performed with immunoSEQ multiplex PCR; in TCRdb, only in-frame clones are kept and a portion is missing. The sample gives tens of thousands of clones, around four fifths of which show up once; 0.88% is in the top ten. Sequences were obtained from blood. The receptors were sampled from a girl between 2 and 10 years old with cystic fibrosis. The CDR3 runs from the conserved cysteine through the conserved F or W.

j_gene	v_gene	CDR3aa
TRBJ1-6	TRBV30	CAWSRETGAYNSPLHF
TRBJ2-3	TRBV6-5	CASSYAASTDTQYF
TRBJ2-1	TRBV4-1	CASSQQAGSNEQFF
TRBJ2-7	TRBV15	CATSSTQTIPGQGRAYEQYF
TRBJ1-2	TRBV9	CASSARGDRIAYGYTF
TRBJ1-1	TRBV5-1	CASSLAGAGNTEAFF
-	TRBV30	CACVMDASSEQYF
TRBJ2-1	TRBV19	CASSIFASGLGEQFF
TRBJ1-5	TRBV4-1	CASSLLGTDHNQPQHF
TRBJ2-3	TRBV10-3	CAISESSLAGSTDTQYF
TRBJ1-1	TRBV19	CASSVPGLTEAFF
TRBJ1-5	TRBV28	CATAPVRVGNQPQHF
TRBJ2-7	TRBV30	CAWSVVSYEQYF
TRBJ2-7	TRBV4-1	CASSQVSGGDYEQYF
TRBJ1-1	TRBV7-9	CASSLVPGTSNTEAFF
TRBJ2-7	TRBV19	CASSKSQGITYEQYF
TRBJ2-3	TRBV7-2	CASSSRFTDTQYF
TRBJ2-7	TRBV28	CASSSQGLAGSYEQYF
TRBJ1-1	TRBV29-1	CSVVQGPNTEAFF
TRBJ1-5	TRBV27	CASSLRGYQGAGQPQHF
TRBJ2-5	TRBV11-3	CASSLEGLPGETQYF
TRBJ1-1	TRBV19	CASRTGDLLNTEAFF
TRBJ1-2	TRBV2	CASSQQVAGYTF
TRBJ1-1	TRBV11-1	CANFPPRGPEAFF
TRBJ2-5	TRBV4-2	CASSQSGLAEETQYF
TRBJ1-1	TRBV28	CASSLVELRGEAFF
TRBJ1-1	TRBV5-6	CASSDVRTGIDTEAFF
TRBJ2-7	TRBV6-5	CASSYSEPESEQYF
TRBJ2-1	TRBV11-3	CASSLEYNEQFF
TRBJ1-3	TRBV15	CATGRDVGNTIYF
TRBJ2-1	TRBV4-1	CASSQGAGRYNEQFF
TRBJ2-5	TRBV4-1	CASSQGLAGQETQYF
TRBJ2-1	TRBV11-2	CASSLAGRSSYNEQFF
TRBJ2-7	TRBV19	CASSIVAGGYEQYF
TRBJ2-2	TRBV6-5	CASSSGTSGIGELFF
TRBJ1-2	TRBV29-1	CSVEDEGARGYTF
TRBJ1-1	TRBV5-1	CASSGGFGNTEAFF
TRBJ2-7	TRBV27	CASSSPGTRHEQYF
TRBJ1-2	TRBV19	CASSLQGYGYTF
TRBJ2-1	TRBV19	CASSIAQGSYNEQFF
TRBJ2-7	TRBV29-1	CSAVPGQVPYEQYF
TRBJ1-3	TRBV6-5	CASIGVRSGNTIYF
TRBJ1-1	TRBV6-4	CASSVTANTEAFF
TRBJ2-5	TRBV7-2	CASSLVASGQETQYF
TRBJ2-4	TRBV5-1	CASSQWTGTLAGRGNIQYF
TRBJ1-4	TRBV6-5	CASRSSQGAPEKLFF
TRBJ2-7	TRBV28	CASSFPGVGAYEQYF
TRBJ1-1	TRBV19	CASMDGNTEAFF
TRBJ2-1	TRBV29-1	CSSWRDEQFF
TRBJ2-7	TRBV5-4	CASSYGVGGDSYEQYF
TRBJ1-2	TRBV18	CASSSSGTGFFLGYTF
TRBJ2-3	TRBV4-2	CASSRSGRAENTRYF
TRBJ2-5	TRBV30	CAWSVGETQYF